This T cell receptor beta chain appears in the sequencing data of a study of T cells after yellow fever vaccination (dated by TCRdb to between 2019 and 2020). About the study as a whole: The SMART-Seq v4 Ultra Low Input RNA kit was used to prepare libraries from fractions with low cell numbers. To track T-cell clones before and after primary and booster YFV17D yellow fever vaccination, bulk TCR alpha and beta repertoires were sequenced longitudinally. Bulk PBMC replicates and cell subsets were isolated from blood drawn at multiple timepoints before and after both primary and secondary immunization. Two healthy male donors made up the cohort, one aged 18 to 30 years and the other aged 30 to 40 years. Points the paper makes about the study in general: After the booster, most of the clones that had expanded following primary vaccination were detected again (roughly 96% of CD4 and roughly 88% of CD8), which suggests that memory was broadly maintained. Because the study included only a couple of donors, the extent to which the findings can be generalized is limited. Because abundant contaminating clonotypes from the bulk population could be contained in FACS-sorted repertoires, computational filtering was required. Compared with the primary T-cell response, the secondary T-cell response was weaker but faster, peaking on day 5 rather than day 15. A small fraction of clonotypes appeared in both the CD4 and CD8 compartments, likely as a result of convergent recombination.

Sequenced using an Illumina NovaSeq 6000. TCR cDNA was synthesized by 5'RACE template switching, through which a universal primer site and unique molecular identifiers were introduced. cDNA synthesis was primed from both the TCR alpha and TCR beta constant segments. Library amplification involved two PCR steps, and the second step added sample barcodes and sequencing adapters. Sequencing of libraries was done on Illumina HiSeq 2500 (2x100 bp) or NovaSeq (2x150 bp). Per the original workflow: Demultiplexing of reads and collapsing into UMI consensus sequences were performed with MIGEC, and V(D)J alignment was carried out with MiXCR. Clonotypes responding to the vaccine were identified with edgeR on replicate PBMC samples, with the criteria of FDR below 0.01 and a log2 fold change above 5 up to day 15. Each bulk clonotype received a CD4 or CD8 identity based on whether the sequenced CD4 or CD8 repertoire contained that clonotype at higher abundance. The public reads were run again by TCRdb, first through fastp at Q25 and then through MiXCR, and only productive beta chains were kept. For every CDR3 protein sequence, its rows merge into one entry that carries the most common genes and DNA. These V and J calls are TCRdb output, not the study's own analysis. This sample comprises 150,000 to 200,000 distinct CDR3 sequences, around 9.3% of them detected only once. The top ten hold roughly 40% of the sample.

Taken with the paper, the label for treatment or condition translates to: live attenuated yellow fever vaccine strain. PBMCs were isolated from peripheral blood using a standard Ficoll-Paque protocol. Dynabeads CD4 and CD8 positive selection kits were used to isolate CD4 and CD8 T-cell fractions. TriZol was used to extract RNA from bulk PBMCs, from CD4 and CD8 fractions, and from dextramer-positive and dextramer-negative fractions. This clonotype came up a few times. Its recognized antigen is unknown. No quality values exist for individual bases; no much larger clone is one base distant. The source was CD8+ T cells sorted from PBMCs, collected 45 days after the yellow fever booster vaccination. The origin of this receptor is a man aged 18-30 years who received the YFV17D yellow fever vaccine.

The bases read TGTGCCAGTAGTCCTGGATATGCTGGCGGCTACACCTTC. Its translation reads: CASSPGYAGGYTF. The V and J genes are TRBV19 and TRBJ1-2; the D segment cannot be called with confidence. Measured from the cysteine to the phenylalanine, the CDR3 is 13 residues long. CDR3 DNA only is kept here, 39 bases in frame from base 1. V is reduced by 5 bases and J by 8 bases, leaving a spacing of 15 bases between them. The germline V gene (reference sequence) specifies LNHDA as CDR1 and SQIVND as CDR2. Outside the CDR3, residues come from the reference TRBV19 and TRBJ1-2 proteins, so the full variable domain is: DGGITQSPKYLFRKEGQNVTLSCEQNLNHDAMYWYRQDPGQGLRLIYYSQIVNDFQKGDIAEGYSVSREKKESFPLTVTSAQKNPTAFYLCASSPGYAGGYTFGSGTRLTVV.